The 8 T cell receptor beta chains below all came from one sample that was sequenced in a study of T cells in Graves' hyperthyroidism and ophthalmopathy (dated by TCRdb to about 2019). Receptor libraries were prepared by multiplex PCR. The data were produced on an Illumina HiSeq 2000. The TCR beta CDR3 regions were amplified from the RNA transcripts. A first-round RT-PCR of the TCR CDR3 used the HTBI primer set with the Qiagen OneStep RT-PCR kit. The raw public data were reprocessed by TCRdb itself: fastp quality trimming at Q25, MiXCR clonotype calling, in-frame beta chains only. Rows merge per CDR3 protein into single entries with the most common DNA and genes. This sample gives about 710,000 distinct CDR3 sequences in total; about 15% of them show up just once. Over 7.5% of the sample comes from the top ten. Sequencing used blood. All receptors derive from a man between 18 and 29 years old with Graves' hyperthyroidism.

This clonotype was recorded a few times. A much larger clone lies one base from this, so it may be a read error. The chain couples TRBV28 to TRBJ2-1; TRBD1 might be the D (6 bases). The J call may be incorrect, as the DNA end agrees better with TRBJ2-7. This CDR3 region has 14 residues. CDR1 and CDR2 from the germline V gene are MDHEN and SYDVKM. CDR3 sequence: CASGLLDSYNEQYF. CDR3 in DNA: TGTGCCAGCGGGTTATTGGACAGCTACAATGAGCAGTACTTC.

CDR3 protein: CASSFIQRVAGGSREQYF. The CDR3 DNA is TGTGCCAGCAGCTTCATCCAGAGGGTAGCGGGAGGGTCGCGCGAGCAGTACTTC. The J gene is TRBJ2-7, the V gene TRBV11-1; TRBD2 matches 11 bases. This CDR3 contains 18 residues. In germline, CDR1 is SGHAT, CDR2 FQDESV (reference sequence). The J segment lost 6 bases and the V segment lost 3 bases, leaving 16 bases of the junction unmatched.

This clonotype has at least ten counts. The chain combines TRBV7-2 with TRBJ2-1, with D uncertain. The CDR3 runs 14 residues. V gave up 6 bases and J gave up 1 base, with 10 bases separating them. CDR1 SGHTA and CDR2 FQGNSA come from the germline V gene. The CDR3 loop is CASRLEASYNEQFF. The CDR3 region has the DNA TGTGCCAGCAGGCTTGAGGCATCCTACAATGAGCAGTTCTTC.

This clonotype was counted many times. The V gene is TRBV5-1, the J gene TRBJ2-7, with TRBD1 matching 9 bases. The CDR3 consists of 16 residues. V lost 0 bases to trimming and J lost 0 bases; unmatched junction nucleotides: 4. The germline CDR1 and CDR2 sequences are SGHRS and YFSETQ. Here the CDR3 DNA reads TGCGCCAGCAGCTTGGTTAAGGGACAGGGCTCCTACGAGCAGTACTTC. Its translation: CASSLVKGQGSYEQYF.

This clonotype has just a few counts. This chain connects TRBV20-1 to TRBJ1-5; 7 positions agree with TRBD1. The ends lost 1 base at V and 7 bases at J; junction bases unmatched: 10. The germline CDR1 and CDR2 sequences are DFQATT and SNEGSKA (reference sequence). CDR3 length equals 15 residues. The CDR3 DNA sequence: TGCAGTGCTAGAGTCTTCGGACAGGTAGAACAGCCCCAGCATTTT. Amino acid sequence: CSARVFGQVEQPQHF.

The table lists this clonotype with many counts. The chain recombines TRBV18 with TRBJ1-4; D perhaps matches TRBD1 (6 bases). Looked up from germline, CDR1 is KGHSH and CDR2 is LQKENI. The CDR3 consists of 14 residues. V was trimmed by 3 bases and J by 4 bases, leaving 9 bases between them. The CDR3 region has the DNA TGTGCCAGCTCACCGGGACACCGTAATGAAAAACTGTTTTTT. Protein: CASSPGHRNEKLFF.

This clonotype was seen a few times. As DNA, the CDR3 is TGTGCCAGCAGTGAAGTGGGAAGGGGAGGAGATGGCTACACCTTC. Translating it yields CASSEVGRGGDGYTF. The chain combines TRBV25-1 with TRBJ1-2; tentatively, D is TRBD1 (5 bases). From germline, CDR1 is MGHDK and CDR2 SYGVNS. Trimming took 2 bases from V and 6 from J, leaving 16 bases between them. This CDR3 is 15 amino acids long.

CDR3: CSVAVKRSAEAFF. The CDR3 DNA reads TGCAGCGTTGCTGTGAAAAGGAGCGCTGAAGCTTTCTTT. The V and J genes are TRBV29-1 and TRBJ1-1; D is undetermined. The V and J ends lost 4 bases and 6 bases respectively, with 15 bases between them. The V gene's germline CDR1 is SQVTM and CDR2 ANQGSEA. The CDR3 totals 13 residues.